This section outlines one TCR beta chain sequence together with its context. What it binds is not known. This record belongs to a study of T cell repertoires in cytomegalovirus infection. Study-level background: Carrying CMV and the relevant HLA type showed in public TCR beta signatures.

One entry per CDR3 protein, called by TCRdb with MiXCR from the reads. In the table there are 740,000 or so distinct CDR3 sequences, less than 40% of which are singletons. V dropped 3 bases and J dropped 2 bases, with 20 bases sitting between them. The CDR3 sequence is 16 residues long. From germline, CDR1 is DFQATT and CDR2 SNEGSKA (reference sequence). Study results and limitations: Clonotypes of TCR beta that were HLA-C-restricted and CMV-specific dominated the ex vivo response. There were carriers of CMV plus the relevant HLA, and cumulative public TCR beta family frequency identified them.

The specimen sequenced was PBMCs. The clonotype was recovered from a human donor in good health (CMV status not recorded). Some clones in this sample may be carry-over from other donors' samples. The chain has TRBV20-1 and TRBJ2-7; D is undetermined. For the CDR3, the DNA is TGCAGTGCTAGTTTGGGTACTTCTTGGGGTCCCTACGAGCAGTACTTC. Its protein is CSASLGTSWGPYEQYF.